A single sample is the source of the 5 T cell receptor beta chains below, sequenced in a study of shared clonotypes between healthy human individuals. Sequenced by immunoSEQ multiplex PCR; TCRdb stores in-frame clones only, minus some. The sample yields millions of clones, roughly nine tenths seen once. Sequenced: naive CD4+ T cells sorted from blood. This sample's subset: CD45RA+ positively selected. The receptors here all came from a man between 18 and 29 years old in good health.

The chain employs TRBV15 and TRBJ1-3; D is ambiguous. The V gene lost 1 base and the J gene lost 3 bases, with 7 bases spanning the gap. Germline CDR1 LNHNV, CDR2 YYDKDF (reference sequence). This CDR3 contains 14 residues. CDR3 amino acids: CATSRGGFGNTIYF. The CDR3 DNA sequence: TGTGCCACCAGCAGAGGAGGGTTTGGAAACACCATATATTTT.

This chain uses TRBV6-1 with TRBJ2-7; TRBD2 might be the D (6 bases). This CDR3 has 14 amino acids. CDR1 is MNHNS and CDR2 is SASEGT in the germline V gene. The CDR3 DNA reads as TGTCTCGCCCGGGAGCGAGCGAGTGGCTACGAGCAGTACTTC. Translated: CLARERASGYEQYF.

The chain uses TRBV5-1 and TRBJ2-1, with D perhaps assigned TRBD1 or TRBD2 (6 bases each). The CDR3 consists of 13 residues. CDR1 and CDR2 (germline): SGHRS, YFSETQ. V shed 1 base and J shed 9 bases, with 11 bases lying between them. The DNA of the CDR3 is TGCGCCAGCAGCTTGCAAGGGGGGCCTGAGCAGTTCTTC. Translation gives CASSLQGGPEQFF.

CDR3 amino acids: CASSLGRHLTDTQYF. In nucleotides, the CDR3 is TGTGCCAGCAGCTTAGGGCGACATCTCACAGATACGCAGTATTTT. This chain uses TRBV7-2 with TRBJ2-3; D unclear. V gave up 1 base and J gave up 2 bases, with 10 bases separating them. The germline V gene encodes CDR1 SGHTA and CDR2 FQGNSA. The CDR3 loop spans 15 amino acids.

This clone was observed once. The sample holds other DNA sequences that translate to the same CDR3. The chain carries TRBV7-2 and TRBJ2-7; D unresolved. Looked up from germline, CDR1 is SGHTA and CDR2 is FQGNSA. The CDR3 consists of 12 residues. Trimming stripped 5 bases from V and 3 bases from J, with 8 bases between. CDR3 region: CASSRSSYEQYF. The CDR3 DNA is TGTGCCAGCAGCCGATCCAGCTACGAGCAGTACTTC.